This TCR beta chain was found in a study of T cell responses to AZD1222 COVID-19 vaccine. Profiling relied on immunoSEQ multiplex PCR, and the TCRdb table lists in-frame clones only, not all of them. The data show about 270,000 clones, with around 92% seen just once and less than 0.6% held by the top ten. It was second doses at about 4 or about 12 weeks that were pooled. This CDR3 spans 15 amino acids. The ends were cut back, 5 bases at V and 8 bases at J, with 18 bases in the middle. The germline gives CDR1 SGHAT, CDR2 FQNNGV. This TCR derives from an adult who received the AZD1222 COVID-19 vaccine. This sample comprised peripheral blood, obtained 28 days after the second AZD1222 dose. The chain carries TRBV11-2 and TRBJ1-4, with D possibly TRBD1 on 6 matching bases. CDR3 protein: CASSPLPGAREKLFF. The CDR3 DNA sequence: TGTGCCAGCAGCCCCCTCCCGGGGGCGAGGGAAAAACTGTTTTTT.